This record concerns one TCR beta chain sequence. The J segment lost 2 bases and the V segment lost 4 bases, leaving 4 bases of the junction unmatched. The CDR3 length is 15 residues. The germline gives CDR1 SGHNT, CDR2 YYREEE (reference sequence). Authors' processing steps: Amplification of reference gene primers provided the estimated nucleated cell counts. TCRdb's table, derived via immunoSEQ multiplex PCR, lists solely in-frame clones and lacks some. D and trimming come from the DNA, and the V and J calls and clone size come from that table. The data contain hundreds of thousands of clones, under 90% of them singletons. The data were obtained in a study of blood T cell repertoires in COVID-19. Study at large: Samples taken during acute and convalescent COVID-19 were collected in the United States, Italy and Spain. From T cells, B-cell-depleted T cells, or PBMCs came the material, which was cDNA or gDNA.

J is TRBJ2-7 and V is TRBV5-4; 12 bases align to TRBD1. Sequences were obtained from peripheral blood. The sequence was obtained from a man aged 60 to 69 who had recovered from COVID-19. As DNA, the CDR3 is TGTGCCAGCAGCACGGGACAGGGGGCGACCTACGAGCAGTACTTC. Protein: CASSTGQGATYEQYF.